The rows below give T cell receptor beta chains drawn from one sample of a study of T-cell memory formation after mild COVID-19. MiXCR was run by TCRdb on the 5' RACE reads, yielding one entry per CDR3 protein. This sample has over 350,000 distinct CDR3 sequences, with 24% found just once. Sequenced material: PBMCs or a T cell subset sorted from them (not recorded which). The receptor source for this set is an adult woman who had mild COVID-19 (a few samples of this study predate the infection). Cell type and time point are not known. The CDR3 runs from the conserved cysteine through the conserved F or W. Fields, in order: CDR3 protein, CDR3 DNA, V gene, D gene, J gene, clone size. The D gene is left open where the match is weak. Expanded clones are given a class, and other clones once, few, many or no size at all.

CASSLVAGSYEQYF | TGTGCCAGCAGCTTGGTGGCAGGTTCCTACGAGCAGTACTTC | TRBV5-5 | - | TRBJ2-7 | -
CASSRQGPGGSEKLFF | TGTGCCAGCTCACGACAAGGACCCGGAGGGAGTGAAAAACTGTTTTTT | TRBV18 | - | TRBJ1-4 | -
CASSLEGPGRRDEAFF | TGTGCCAGCAGCTTAGAGGGGCCGGGCAGGAGGGATGAAGCTTTCTTT | TRBV7-6 | - | TRBJ1-1 | -
CASSPAYLAGVPLDEQYF | TGTGCCAGCAGCCCGGCCTACCTAGCGGGGGTGCCTCTCGACGAGCAGTACTTC | TRBV7-3 | TRBD2 | TRBJ2-7 | -
CASSFRAGSLTGELFF | TGTGCCAGCAGTTTCCGGGCAGGGTCGTTGACCGGGGAGCTGTTTTTT | TRBV12-3/TRBV12-4 | - | TRBJ2-2 | few
CSGGGTSGSPDTQYF | TGCAGCGGAGGCGGGACTAGCGGGAGCCCAGATACGCAGTATTTT | TRBV29-1 | TRBD2 | TRBJ2-3 | -
CASSRSGISYEQYF | TGCGCCAGCAGCCGTAGCGGGATAAGCTACGAGCAGTACTTC | TRBV5-1 | TRBD2 | TRBJ2-7 | -
CASSQTWSGVSTDTQYF | TGCGCCAGCAGCCAAACATGGTCCGGGGTAAGCACAGATACGCAGTATTTT | TRBV4-1 | - | TRBJ2-3 | few
CASSLRGRGEKLFF | TGTGCCAGCAGCTTAAGGGGGCGCGGTGAAAAACTGTTTTTT | TRBV11-2 | TRBD1 | TRBJ1-4 | -
CAGGWGGLYGYTF | TGTGCTGGGGGCTGGGGGGGTCTTTATGGCTACACCTTC | TRBV30 | - | TRBJ1-2 | -
CAIPTGTANTGELFF | TGTGCCATTCCGACCGGGACAGCGAACACCGGGGAGCTGTTTTTT | TRBV15 | TRBD1 | TRBJ2-2 | -
CASTGDNYGYTF | TGTGCCAGCACCGGGGATAACTATGGCTACACCTTC | TRBV2 | - | TRBJ1-2 | few
CASSLHPGTGGINEQFF | TGTGCCAGCAGCTTGCATCCCGGGACAGGGGGTATCAATGAGCAGTTCTTC | TRBV7-2 | TRBD1 | TRBJ2-1 | -
CAWSVPGTGSNEKLFF | TGTGCCTGGAGTGTACCAGGGACAGGGTCTAATGAAAAACTGTTTTTT | TRBV30 | TRBD1 | TRBJ1-4 | -
CASSLATGAVPPQHF | TGTGCCAGCAGTTTAGCGACAGGGGCAGTACCTCCCCAGCATTTT | TRBV12-3/TRBV12-4 | TRBD1 | TRBJ1-5 | many
CATSRDGRAYNEQFF | TGTGCCACCAGCAGAGATGGGAGGGCCTACAATGAGCAGTTCTTC | TRBV15 | TRBD2 | TRBJ2-1 | many
CSAPRGTRTDTQYF | TGCAGCGCACCGAGAGGCACTCGGACAGATACGCAGTATTTT | TRBV29-1 | - | TRBJ2-3 | -
CAIDRGDTMRKQFF | TGTGCCATAGACAGGGGCGATACAATGAGAAAGCAGTTCTTC | TRBV6-2/TRBV6-3 | TRBD1 | TRBJ2-1 | few
CARPSGRASNYGYTF | TGTGCCAGGCCTTCCGGACGGGCCAGCAACTATGGCTACACCTTC | TRBV7-2 | - | TRBJ1-2 | -
CANSDLGQGWTSEQFF | TGTGCCAACAGCGACCTGGGACAGGGGTGGACCAGTGAGCAGTTCTTC | TRBV6-2/TRBV6-3 | TRBD1 | TRBJ2-1 | -
CASSQDFLTGGIYGYTF | TGCGCCAGCAGCCAAGATTTCCTTACAGGGGGGATATATGGCTACACCTTC | TRBV4-3 | TRBD1 | TRBJ1-2 | few
CASSTNRVRSYEQYF | TGTGCCAGCAGCACCAACAGGGTTAGATCCTACGAGCAGTACTTC | TRBV7-8 | - | TRBJ2-7 | few
CASSELATSYNEQFF | TGTGCCAGCAGTGAACTAGCGACCTCCTACAATGAGCAGTTCTTC | TRBV2 | - | TRBJ2-1 | few
CASSWGSLNTEAFF | TGTGCCAGCAGTTGGGGCAGTTTGAACACTGAAGCTTTCTTT | TRBV12-3/TRBV12-4 | - | TRBJ1-1 | -
CATSDRRDTEAFF | TGTGCCACCAGTGATCGCCGGGACACCGAAGCTTTCTTT | TRBV24-1 | - | TRBJ1-1 | -
CASSQASGGSNEQFF | TGTGCCAGCAGCCAAGCCAGCGGGGGGAGCAATGAGCAGTTCTTC | TRBV3-1 | TRBD2 | TRBJ2-1 | few
CATSDGDSRHNEQFF | TGTGCCACCAGTGATGGGGACTCCCGGCACAATGAGCAGTTCTTC | TRBV24-1 | - | TRBJ2-1 | many
CASSPSGTFSYEQYF | TGTGCCAGCAGCCCGAGCGGGACCTTCTCCTACGAGCAGTACTTC | TRBV9 | TRBD2 | TRBJ2-7 | few
CASSDLEGLYNEQFF | TGTGCCAGCAGTGACCTCGAGGGGCTGTACAATGAGCAGTTCTTC | TRBV2 | - | TRBJ2-1 | few
CASSPYRQEADGYTF | TGTGCCAGCTCACCGTATCGACAGGAAGCGGATGGCTACACCTTC | TRBV18 | - | TRBJ1-2 | few
CASSLVSGGTDTQYF | TGTGCCAGCAGCTTAGTTTCAGGGGGCACAGATACGCAGTATTTT | TRBV7-6 | - | TRBJ2-3 | many
CASSLGRTVLAYEQYF | TGCGCCAGCAGCTTGGGGCGGACCGTCCTTGCCTACGAGCAGTACTTC | TRBV5-1 | - | TRBJ2-7 | -
CASSFGRTSSGANVLTF | TGCGCCAGCAGCTTCGGACGGACCAGCTCTGGGGCCAACGTCCTGACTTTC | TRBV5-1 | - | TRBJ2-6 | -
CASSRDSGGSYNEQFF | TGTGCCAGTAGTAGAGATAGCGGGGGAAGCTACAATGAGCAGTTCTTC | TRBV19 | TRBD2 | TRBJ2-1 | -
CASRALAAYNEQFF | TGTGCCAGCAGGGCTCTAGCGGCCTACAATGAGCAGTTCTTC | TRBV6-2/TRBV6-3 | TRBD2 | TRBJ2-1 | -
CASSSGGVWDEQFF | TGCGCCAGCAGTTCAGGGGGCGTTTGGGATGAGCAGTTCTTC | TRBV5-1 | TRBD1 | TRBJ2-1 | many
CSARGARGYTF | TGCAGTGCCAGGGGCGCGAGGGGCTACACCTTC | TRBV20-1 | - | TRBJ1-2 | -
CAISPGGRFKYEQFF | TGTGCCATCAGTCCCGGCGGGAGATTTAAGTATGAGCAGTTCTTC | TRBV10-3 | TRBD2 | TRBJ2-1 | few
CASSSGLAASYEQYF | TGTGCCAGCAGCTCGGGACTAGCGGCCTCCTACGAGCAGTACTTC | TRBV7-9 | TRBD2 | TRBJ2-7 | few
CASSQDFRVTEAFF | TGTGCCAGCAGCCAAGATTTCAGGGTCACTGAAGCTTTCTTT | TRBV3-1 | - | TRBJ1-1 | -
CASSQETGLTDTQYF | TGCGCCAGCAGCCAAGAGACAGGACTCACAGATACGCAGTATTTT | TRBV4-3 | - | TRBJ2-3 | -
CASSVSGEQFF | TGTGCCAGCAGCGTTTCGGGTGAGCAGTTCTTC | TRBV9 | - | TRBJ2-1 | -
CAWTGGYTEAFF | TGTGCCTGGACAGGGGGCTACACTGAAGCTTTCTTT | TRBV30 | TRBD1 | TRBJ1-1 | few
CASSLVTGPGTDTQYF | TGTGCCAGCAGCTTAGTTACTGGGCCCGGCACAGATACGCAGTATTTT | TRBV7-9 | - | TRBJ2-3 | -
CASSKAGGHNEQFF | TGTGCCAGCAGCAAAGCCGGCGGACACAATGAGCAGTTCTTC | TRBV21-1 | - | TRBJ2-1 | -
CASAGTEAFF | TGTGCCAGCGCGGGGACTGAAGCTTTCTTT | TRBV27 | - | TRBJ1-1 | few
CASTRTRQGAAQYF | TGTGCCAGCACCCGAACCCGACAGGGGGCGGCCCAGTACTTC | TRBV7-2 | TRBD1 | TRBJ2-5 | once
CASSLPTSGRNWATDTQYF | TGTGCCAGCAGTTTGCCCACTAGCGGGAGGAACTGGGCCACAGATACGCAGTATTTT | TRBV6-2/TRBV6-3 | TRBD2 | TRBJ2-3 | -
CSAPRGNTEAFF | TGCAGTGCCCCTCGGGGTAACACTGAAGCTTTCTTT | TRBV20-1 | - | TRBJ1-1 | few
CASKSGNEQFF | TGTGCCAGTAAGTCGGGCAATGAGCAGTTCTTC | TRBV19 | - | TRBJ2-1 | few
CASSLSGTNTDTQYF | TGCGCCAGCAGCTTGAGCGGGACTAACACAGATACGCAGTATTTT | TRBV5-1 | TRBD2 | TRBJ2-3 | many
CASSLTGPPRGTGELFF | TGCGCCAGCAGCCTCACCGGGCCCCCGAGGGGTACCGGGGAGCTGTTTTTT | TRBV4-1 | - | TRBJ2-2 | few
CASSVGIGHGDEQYF | TGTGCCAGCAGCGTCGGGATAGGGCACGGCGACGAGCAGTACTTC | TRBV9 | - | TRBJ2-7 | -
CSAPTGWTEAFF | TGCAGTGCGCCGACAGGGTGGACTGAAGCTTTCTTT | TRBV20-1 | TRBD1 | TRBJ1-1 | -
CSVGRRGEVNTGELFF | TGCAGCGTTGGACGTCGGGGGGAGGTGAACACCGGGGAGCTGTTTTTT | TRBV29-1 | TRBD2 | TRBJ2-2 | -
CASSDPTSGQFF | TGTGCCAGCAGTGATCCAACATCAGGGCAGTTCTTC | TRBV25-1 | - | TRBJ2-1 | few
CAIREDVNTEAFF | TGTGCCATCAGGGAGGACGTGAACACTGAAGCTTTCTTT | TRBV10-3 | - | TRBJ1-1 | -
CASSQQPSGTDTQYF | TGTGCCAGCAGCCAACAGCCGTCGGGCACAGATACGCAGTATTTT | TRBV7-2 | - | TRBJ2-3 | -
CATRPGPGNTIYF | TGTGCCACCAGGCCCGGGCCGGGAAACACCATATATTTT | TRBV15 | - | TRBJ1-3 | -
CAWSWLGNSEAFF | TGTGCCTGGAGTTGGCTCGGGAATTCTGAAGCTTTCTTT | TRBV30 | - | TRBJ1-1 | -